What follows are 23 T cell receptor beta chains derived from one specimen sequenced in a study of CD4 and CD8 cells across lung adenocarcinoma regions. Using its own MiXCR run on the PCR reads, TCRdb lists one record per CDR3 protein. This sample has around 8,000 distinct CDR3 sequences, with 35% to 50% found just once. What was sequenced was CD4+ T cells from the margin of a lung tumor. These receptors were collected from a female donor with lung adenocarcinoma. The CD4 and CD8 labels of this study may be unreliable.

The gene calls are TRBV27 and TRBJ2-1, with 8 bases that match TRBD1. The DNA end favors TRBJ2-5, so the J call may be wrong. This CDR3 spans 15 amino acids. CDR1 is MNHEY and CDR2 is SMNVEV in the germline V gene (reference sequence). CDR3 loop: CASSPQGAHWETQYF. In DNA, the CDR3 is TGTGCCAGCAGTCCGCAGGGGGCGCATTGGGAGACCCAGTACTTC.

The chain couples TRBV5-6 to TRBJ2-4; D is undetermined. V was trimmed by 0 bases and J by 3 bases, leaving 7 bases between them. Germline CDR1 reads SGHDT; CDR2 reads YYEEEE. The CDR3 contains 14 residues. CDR3 nucleotide sequence: TGTGCCAGCAGCTTGGGCGCTGGCAAAAACATTCAGTACTTC. Its protein product is CASSLGAGKNIQYF.

This CDR3 is CASSQQLTGNTEAFF. CDR3 nucleotide sequence: TGCGCCAGCAGCCAACAACTAACAGGGAACACTGAAGCTTTCTTT. The chain links TRBV4-1 to TRBJ1-1; TRBD1 is a possible D gene (5 bases). The ends were cut back, 2 bases at V and 1 base at J, with 11 bases in the middle. This CDR3 is built from 15 residues. Germline CDR1 is MGHRA and CDR2 is YSYEKL.

The rearrangement joins TRBV4-2 to TRBJ2-2, with 8 bases that match TRBD2. CDR1 and CDR2 from the germline V gene are LGHNA and YNFKEQ. This CDR3 is 16 amino acids long. Losses at the gene ends were 0 bases for V and 3 bases for J; bases not matched to a gene: 3. This CDR3 is CASSQDALADTGELFF. CDR3 nucleotide sequence: TGTGCCAGCAGCCAAGATGCACTAGCGGACACCGGGGAGCTGTTTTTT.

The chain uses TRBV27 and TRBJ1-2, with D unresolved. CDR1 MNHEY and CDR2 SMNVEV come from the germline V gene (reference sequence). Trimming took 3 bases from V and 4 from J, leaving 9 bases between them. The CDR3 loop spans 13 amino acids. As DNA, the CDR3 is TGTGCCAGCAGTTTGACGGTCGGCTATGGCTACACCTTC. Its translation is CASSLTVGYGYTF.

The chain employs TRBV6-1 and TRBJ2-6; TRBD2 might be the D (5 bases). CDR1 is MNHNS, CDR2 SASEGT, per germline. V lost 1 base and J lost 8, with 12 bases in between. This CDR3 contains 15 residues. In nucleotides, the CDR3 is TGTGCCAGCAGTGAAGAACCGGGATCGTCCAACGTCCTGACTTTC. This sequence encodes CASSEEPGSSNVLTF.

This clonotype was counted at least ten times. The gene calls are TRBV7-6 and TRBJ2-2; D is ambiguous. Trimming stripped 5 bases from V and 1 base from J, with 8 bases between. The CDR3 totals 14 residues. Germline V gene data show CDR1 as SGHVS and CDR2 as FNYEAQ. In DNA, the CDR3 is TGTGCCAGCAGCCCGCACCAGAACACCGGGGAGCTGTTTTTT. It encodes CASSPHQNTGELFF.

This sequence joins TRBV6-5 and TRBJ2-4, with a weak D call TRBD1 (6 bases). V was clipped by 0 bases and J by 13 bases, with 28 bases between them. Germline V CDR1 and CDR2: MNHEY, SVGAGI. The CDR3 is made up of 18 amino acids. The CDR3 sequence is CASSYSIQGLSSKNTQYF. The CDR3 DNA is TGTGCCAGCAGTTACTCGATTCAGGGGCTGTCGTCCAAAAACACCCAGTACTTC.

In its sample, this clonotype was seen once. The V and J genes are TRBV27 and TRBJ2-5; 8 nucleotides line up with TRBD2. The CDR3 contains 13 residues. The J segment lost 9 bases and the V segment lost 4 bases, leaving 7 bases of the junction unmatched. Germline CDR1 and CDR2: MNHEY and SMNVEV (reference sequence). The CDR3 DNA reads as TGTGCCAGCAGTTCCCGGGGGGGCACGGCCCAGTACTTC. It specifies CASSSRGGTAQYF.

This clonotype was counted a few times. This chain connects TRBV4-2 to TRBJ2-3; 13 bases are a match to TRBD2. J lost 5 bases, V lost 4 bases, and 3 bases had no gene match. Germline-derived CDR1 and CDR2 are LGHNA and YNFKEQ. This CDR3 is 15 amino acids long. In DNA, the CDR3 is TGTGCCAGCAGCCTACTAGCGGGAGGGCAAGATACGCAGTATTTT. This codes for CASSLLAGGQDTQYF.

Concerning this clonotype: The junction differs from germline at one of its ends, possibly a read error. The V gene is TRBV27, the J gene TRBJ2-2; possibly TRBD1 or TRBD2 for D (7 bases each). The CDR3 consists of 17 residues. Germline CDR1 and CDR2: MNHEY and SMNVEV (reference sequence). In DNA form, the CDR3 reads TGTGCCAGCCAACGCGAACGACTAGCTGTGAACACAGGGGAGCAGTTTTTT. Its protein product is CASQRERLAVNTGEQFF.

This clonotype came up many times. The chain is built from TRBV14 and TRBJ2-1; TRBD2 matches 8 bases. The germline V gene has CDR1 SGHDN and CDR2 FVKESK. J gave up 2 bases and V 4 bases, and 7 bases lay outside the gene matches. The length of the CDR3 is 16 residues. The CDR3 loop is CASSPTSGRPYNEQFF. CDR3 coding DNA: TGTGCCAGCAGCCCCACTAGCGGAAGACCCTACAATGAGCAGTTCTTC.

The gene calls are TRBV7-2 and TRBJ2-1; D possibly corresponds to TRBD2 (6 bases). From germline, CDR1 is SGHTA and CDR2 FQGNSA. V was shortened by 0 bases and J by 12 bases, with 12 bases between the two germline ends. This CDR3 region has 13 residues. The CDR3 coding sequence is TGTGCCAGCAGCTTAGCGGCGGGATCTGGGCAGTTCTTC. Encoded protein: CASSLAAGSGQFF.

V usage is TRBV6-1 and J usage is TRBJ2-2, with D possibly TRBD2 on 6 matching bases. From germline, CDR1 is MNHNS and CDR2 SASEGT. This CDR3 is 14 amino acids long. Deletions cut 6 bases from V and 13 bases from J, with 21 bases between. The CDR3, as DNA: TGTGCCAGCAGAAAGGTGGGGGGACCCGGTACGCTGTTTTTT. Encoded protein: CASRKVGGPGTLFF.

The genes are TRBV6-1 and TRBJ2-1; D is tentatively TRBD1 or TRBD2 (5 bases each). The J call is doubtful: the DNA matches TRBJ2-7 better. Germline-derived CDR1 and CDR2 are MNHNS and SASEGT. The CDR3 runs to 14 residues. The CDR3 DNA sequence: TGTGCCAGCAAGCCGGGACCGACTTCCTACGAGCAGTACTTC. Protein product: CASKPGPTSYEQYF.

This clonotype was picked up a small number of times. This rearrangement joins TRBV11-3 to TRBJ2-7; TRBD2 agrees at 11 bases. CDR3 length: 15 residues. Germline V gene lookup returns CDR1 SGHNT and CDR2 YENEEA. Losses at the gene ends were 5 bases for V and 1 base for J; bases not matched to a gene: 4. The CDR3 nucleotides are TGTGCCAGCAGCACTCTAGCGGGAGGATCCTACGAGCAGTACTTC. This encodes CASSTLAGGSYEQYF.

By proportion, this clonotype is medium-sized. The rearrangement joins TRBV14 to TRBJ2-5, with 7 bases lining up with TRBD1. V lost 3 bases and J lost 7; bases outside the gene matches: 11. Germline-derived CDR1 and CDR2 are SGHDN and FVKESK. This CDR3 comprises 15 residues. The CDR3 DNA follows: TGTGCCAGCAGCCAGAAAGGACAGGTCTTAGGGACCCAGTACTTC. Protein sequence: CASSQKGQVLGTQYF.

This clonotype has just a few counts. The V gene is TRBV11-2, the J gene TRBJ2-5, with TRBD2 matching 13 bases. The CDR3 contains 17 residues. CDR1 is SGHAT and CDR2 is FQNNGV in the germline V gene. V dropped 4 bases and J dropped 4; count of bases not matched to a gene: 9. The CDR3 here is CASSSPYRLAGGETQYF. The CDR3 DNA reads as TGTGCCAGCAGCTCGCCCTATAGACTAGCGGGAGGAGAGACCCAGTACTTC.

This clonotype is termed medium-sized. The chain employs TRBV6-5 and TRBJ2-5, with TRBD1 identical over 7 bases. The assigned J gene may be wrong: the sequence end matches TRBJ2-7 better. Per the germline V gene, CDR1 is MNHEY and CDR2 is SVGAGI. This CDR3 is 15 amino acids long. This CDR3 reads CASSFQPRTGSEQYF. CDR3 in DNA: TGTGCCAGCAGTTTCCAACCCCGGACAGGTTCCGAGCAGTACTTC.

About this clonotype itself: The junction departs from germline at one end; a sequencing error may be responsible. V usage is TRBV27 and J usage is TRBJ2-3; D possibly corresponds to TRBD2 (7 bases). The CDR3 loop spans 15 amino acids. Germline CDR1 and CDR2: MNHEY and SMNVEV (reference sequence). CDR3 nucleotide sequence: TGTGGCCGCAAGTCGGGGGCGGGAGCCAAAGACACTCAGTACTTT. It translates to CGRKSGAGAKDTQYF.

Concerning this clonotype itself: The germline gene is not matched at one end of the junction; a read error may be the cause. This chain joins TRBV6-5 and TRBJ2-3; tentatively, D is TRBD1 or TRBD2 (5 bases each). Germline assignment: CDR1 MNHEY and CDR2 SVGAGI. The CDR3 is made up of 17 amino acids. The CDR3 DNA is TGTGCCAGCAGTTACGGGACCGAGGCCGTGAGCACAGGTACGCAGTATTTT. This encodes CASSYGTEAVSTGTQYF.

The chain is built from TRBV9 and TRBJ2-1, with a weak D call TRBD2 (5 bases). This CDR3 has 17 amino acids. Germline V gene lookup returns CDR1 SGDLS and CDR2 YYNGEE. Trimming removed 4 bases from V and 6 bases from J, with 23 bases in between. The CDR3 nucleotides are TGTGCCAGCAGCCCGACGGTTGGGCTACGTCTAGCCAATGAGCAGTTCTTC. It specifies CASSPTVGLRLANEQFF. Variable domain in full (rest from reference TRBV9 and TRBJ2-1): DSGVTQTPKHLITATGQRVTLRCSPRSGDLSVYWYQQSLDQGLQFLIQYYNGEERAKGNILERFSAQQFPDLHSELNLSSLELGDSALYFCASSPTVGLRLANEQFFGPGTRLTVL.

Of note for this clonotype: At one of its ends the junction is not consistent with the germline gene, which may arise from a read error. CDR3 in DNA: TGTGCCAGCAGTTACTCTAGAGGGGGCGCACTCCCGGGGGCCAACGACCAGTCTTTC. It encodes CASSYSRGGALPGANDQSF. V gene TRBV6-5 combines with J gene TRBJ2-6; D perhaps matches TRBD1 (7 bases). This CDR3 is built from 19 residues. Germline V lookup: CDR1 MNHEY, CDR2 SVGAGI.